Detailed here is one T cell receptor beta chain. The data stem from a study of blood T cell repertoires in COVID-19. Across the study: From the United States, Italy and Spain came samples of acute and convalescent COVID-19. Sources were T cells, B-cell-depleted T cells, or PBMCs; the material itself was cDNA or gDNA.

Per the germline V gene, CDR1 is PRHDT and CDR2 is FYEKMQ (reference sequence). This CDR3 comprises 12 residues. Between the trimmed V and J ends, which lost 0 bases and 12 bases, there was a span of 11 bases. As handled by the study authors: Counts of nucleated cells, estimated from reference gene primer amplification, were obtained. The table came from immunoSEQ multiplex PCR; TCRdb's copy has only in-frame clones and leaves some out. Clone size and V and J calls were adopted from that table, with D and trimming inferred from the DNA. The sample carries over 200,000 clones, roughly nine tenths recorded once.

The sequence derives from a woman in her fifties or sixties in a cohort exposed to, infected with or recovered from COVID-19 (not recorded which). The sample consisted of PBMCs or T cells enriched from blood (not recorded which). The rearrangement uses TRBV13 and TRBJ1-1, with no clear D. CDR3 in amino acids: CASSLGRSVTFF. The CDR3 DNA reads TGTGCCAGCAGCTTAGGCAGGTCGGTGACTTTCTTT.